Below, 18 T cell receptor beta chains from the same sample are listed, as sequenced in a study of neoadjuvant anti-PD-1 for oral cavity cancer. Some clones are missing from TCRdb's copy, which holds only in-frame ones; the method was immunoSEQ multiplex PCR. Among tens of thousands of clones listed, about 85% were seen once. The sample's time point: after neoadjuvant nivolumab, at surgical resection. The source was PBMCs, collected after nivolumab (anti-PD-1) treatment. Receptor source: a person aged 40 to 85 with oral cavity squamous cell carcinoma.

The V call is TRBV6-5, the J call TRBJ2-7; D is undetermined. Germline assignment: CDR1 MNHEY and CDR2 SVGAGI. V lost 7 bases to trimming and J lost 4 bases, with 17 bases between them. This CDR3 is 14 amino acids long. The CDR3 reads CASKGSAGSYEQYF. The CDR3 nucleotides read TGTGCCAGCAAGGGATCGGCAGGATCATACGAGCAGTACTTC.

V is TRBV27 and J is TRBJ2-7, with 9 bases fitting TRBD1. Unmatched junction bases numbered 6, after V lost 6 bases and J lost 3 bases. Germline CDR1 MNHEY, CDR2 SMNVEV (reference sequence). The CDR3 covers 14 residues. The CDR3 region has the DNA TGTGCCAGCAGAGAACAGGGGGCGATCTACGAGCAGTACTTC. Translating it yields CASREQGAIYEQYF.

The genes are TRBV13 and TRBJ2-3; D may be TRBD2 (7 bases). This CDR3 region has 15 residues. The V end lost 5 bases, the J end lost 3 bases, and 15 bases lay between the germline ends. Germline-derived CDR1 and CDR2 are PRHDT and FYEKMQ (reference sequence). As DNA, the CDR3 is TGTGCCAGCAGCCGAGGTAGGGGGGGGACAGATACGCAGTATTTT. Protein sequence: CASSRGRGGTDTQYF.

This rearrangement joins TRBV5-1 to TRBJ2-3; possibly TRBD1 or TRBD2 for D (5 bases each). This CDR3 has 14 amino acids. V lost 4 bases and J 0 bases, leaving 9 bases between the germline ends. The germline V gene encodes CDR1 SGHRS and CDR2 YFSETQ. CDR3 coding DNA: TGCGCCAGCAGCCAGGGACCGAGCACAGATACGCAGTATTTT. Encoded protein: CASSQGPSTDTQYF.

V gene TRBV11-1 combines with J gene TRBJ2-7, with D hard to call. Germline-derived CDR1 and CDR2 are SGHAT and FQDESV (reference sequence). Deletions cut 1 base from V and 5 bases from J, with 18 bases between. The CDR3 length is 16 residues. The CDR3 bases are TGTGCCAGCAGCTTAGGGCCGACGAGGTCCGTACACGAGCAGTACTTC. Translated: CASSLGPTRSVHEQYF. Looking up the rest from reference TRBV11-1 and TRBJ2-7 gives the full variable domain: EAEVAQSPRYKITEKSQAVAFWCDPISGHATLYWYRQILGQGPELLVQFQDESVVDDSQLPKDRFSAERLKGVDSTLKIQPAELGDSAMYLCASSLGPTRSVHEQYFGPGTRLTVT.

The chain carries TRBV5-1 and TRBJ1-5; TRBD1 matches at 7 bases. The CDR3 is 15 residues long. Germline trimming cut 0 bases from V and 0 bases from J; bases unmatched to any gene: 0. Germline V gene sequence: CDR1 SGHRS, CDR2 YFSETQ. The CDR3 sequence: CASSLEGASNQPQHF. In DNA, the CDR3 is TGCGCCAGCAGCTTGGAGGGGGCTAGCAATCAGCCCCAGCATTTT.

The chain employs TRBV2 and TRBJ1-3; D is unresolved. V was pared by 1 base and J by 4 bases, with 11 bases between. The CDR3 runs 15 residues. Germline lookup yields CDR1 SNHLY and CDR2 FYNNEI. CDR3 DNA: TGTGCCAGCAGTGAAGAAGCGGGGTTGGGAAACACCATATATTTT. This sequence encodes CASSEEAGLGNTIYF.

This clone is a singleton in its sample. The chain couples TRBV29-1 to TRBJ2-5; 13 bases are shared with TRBD2. The CDR3 is made up of 15 amino acids. Germline CDR1 reads SQVTM; CDR2 reads ANQGSEA. V gave up 6 bases and J gave up 4 bases; unmatched junction bases: 8. This CDR3 reads CSVSGTSGKGETQYF. CDR3 coding DNA: TGCAGCGTCTCCGGGACTAGCGGGAAGGGAGAGACCCAGTACTTC.

CDR3 in DNA: TGTGCCAGCAGCCCGAGAGAAGGGACTAGCGAGCAGTACTTC. It specifies CASSPREGTSEQYF. The chain has TRBV9 and TRBJ2-7; 8 positions agree with TRBD2. Germline-derived CDR1 and CDR2 are SGDLS and YYNGEE. V dropped 4 bases and J dropped 6; count of bases not matched to a gene: 9. The CDR3 is 14 residues long.

The chain carries TRBV7-3 and TRBJ1-1; D is perhaps TRBD1 (5 bases). Germline V gene lookup returns CDR1 SGHTA and CDR2 FQGTGA. V lost 8 bases, J lost 2 bases, and 12 bases lay in between. This CDR3 contains 13 residues. CDR3 nucleotides: TGTGCCAGCGGGGCGACGGGAAACACTGAAGCTTTCTTT. This translates into CASGATGNTEAFF. Using reference TRBV7-3 and TRBJ1-1 for the parts outside the CDR3, the full variable domain is GAGVSQTPSNKVTEKGKYVELRCDPISGHTALYWYRQSLGQGPEFLIYFQGTGAADDSGLPNDRFFAVRPEGSVSTLKIQRTERGDSAVYLCASGATGNTEAFFGQGTRLTVV.

This chain connects TRBV15 to TRBJ2-1; 16 nucleotides agree with TRBD2. V trimming: 0 bases; J trimming: 5 bases; junction bases outside the gene matches: 7. Germline V gives CDR1 LNHNV, CDR2 YYDKDF (reference sequence). CDR3 length: 19 residues. The CDR3: CATSRDMGLAGGDHNEQFF. The CDR3 nucleotides read TGTGCCACCAGCAGAGATATGGGACTAGCGGGAGGGGACCACAATGAGCAGTTCTTC.

The chain uses TRBV6-1 and TRBJ2-1, with TRBD1 matching 7 bases. V was pared by 2 bases and J by 3 bases, with 7 bases of the junction left unmatched. Germline CDR1 MNHNS, CDR2 SASEGT. This CDR3 has 16 residues. The CDR3 spells CASSEFRGSDYNEQFF. The CDR3, as DNA: TGTGCCAGCAGTGAATTCAGGGGGTCGGACTACAATGAGCAGTTCTTC.

The chain combines TRBV11-2 with TRBJ2-7; tentative D call: TRBD2 (6 bases). The germline V gene has CDR1 SGHAT and CDR2 FQNNGV. This CDR3 region has 13 residues. The V end was cut by 6 bases, the J end by 2 bases, with 11 bases between. The CDR3 loop reads CASRVSGPYEQYF. CDR3 coding DNA: TGTGCCAGCAGAGTTAGCGGCCCCTACGAGCAGTACTTC.

This chain uses TRBV7-9 with TRBJ2-5, with D perhaps matching TRBD2 (6 bases). With 5 bases removed from V and 3 bases from J, the gap between germline ends came to 13 bases. CDR3 length: 14 residues. Germline assignment: CDR1 SEHNR and CDR2 FQNEAQ (reference sequence). The CDR3 loop reads CASSPGDFKETQYF. The CDR3 coding sequence is TGTGCCAGCAGCCCTGGGGACTTTAAAGAGACCCAGTACTTC. The whole variable domain, filled in from reference TRBV7-9 and TRBJ2-5, reads DTGVSQNPRHKITKRGQNVTFRCDPISEHNRLYWYRQTLGQGPEFLTYFQNEAQLEKSRLLSDRFSAERPKGSFSTLEIQRTEQGDSAMYLCASSPGDFKETQYFGPGTRLLVL.

V usage is TRBV25-1 and J usage is TRBJ2-5; no clear D gene. Germline CDR1 MGHDK, CDR2 SYGVNS. V lost 1 base and J 2 bases, leaving 8 bases between the germline ends. The CDR3 has 14 residues. DNA of the CDR3: TGTGCCAGCAGTGAATCGCTTCATCAAGAGACCCAGTACTTC. Its protein is CASSESLHQETQYF.

The chain recombines TRBV28 with TRBJ1-2; 9 nucleotides agree with TRBD1. The junction had 6 bases not matched to a gene; V was cut back by 3 bases and J by 4 bases. Germline V CDR1 and CDR2: MDHEN, SYDVKM. CDR3 size: 15 residues. CDR3 sequence (DNA): TGTGCCAGCAGTTTTAGGGACAGGGAGATCTATGGCTACACCTTC. Translation: CASSFRDREIYGYTF.

J is TRBJ2-1 and V is TRBV28; maybe TRBD2 (6 bases). This CDR3 has 14 residues. The germline V and J ends were trimmed by 6 bases and 7 bases, with 16 bases remaining between them. Per germline, CDR1 MDHEN and CDR2 SYDVKM. CDR3 sequence: CASSRGPGGNEQFF. In DNA form, the CDR3 reads TGTGCCAGCAGCCGGGGTCCTGGGGGGAATGAGCAGTTCTTC.

This clone has just one count. This chain connects TRBV9 to TRBJ2-1, with TRBD1 matching 11 bases. CDR1 and CDR2 from the germline V gene are SGDLS and YYNGEE. The CDR3 sequence is 17 residues long. Trimming took 3 bases from V and 12 from J; bases not matched to a gene: 17. As DNA, the CDR3 is TGTGCCAGCAGCGCCCACACCGGGACAGGGGGGGTGAGTCGGCAGTTCTTC. Amino acid sequence: CASSAHTGTGGVSRQFF.